Shown below are 18 T cell receptor beta chains from a single sample sequenced in a study of blood T cell repertoires in COVID-19. Only in-frame clones appear in the TCRdb table, and some are missing; sequencing was by immunoSEQ multiplex PCR. The repertoire holds 210,000 or so clones, with around 90% as singletons. Sequencing was performed on peripheral blood. All receptors come from a man aged 18 to 35 with active or convalescent COVID-19.

This clone was detected ten times or more. The rearrangement links TRBV6-2 or TRBV6-3 to TRBJ1-1, with a weak D call TRBD1 (6 bases). The CDR3 is 16 amino acids. The germline V gene encodes CDR1 MNHEY and CDR2 SVGEGT. V lost 5 bases to trimming and J lost 4 bases, with 20 bases between them. The CDR3 region is CASSPRMPLRGTEAFF. The CDR3, as DNA: TGTGCCAGCAGTCCCCGGATGCCCCTCAGGGGCACTGAAGCTTTCTTT.

A few counts support this clone. J is TRBJ1-5 and V is TRBV2, with 7 nucleotides matching TRBD1. Trimming took 6 bases from V and 1 from J; bases not matched to a gene: 12. The CDR3 is 17 amino acids. Germline CDR1 and CDR2: SNHLY and FYNNEI. The CDR3 loop is CASSQWTGPGSNQPQHF. DNA for the CDR3: TGTGCCAGCAGCCAGTGGACAGGCCCCGGGAGCAATCAGCCCCAGCATTTT.

The V gene is TRBV10-3, the J gene TRBJ2-5; 13 bases map to TRBD2. Germline CDR1 and CDR2: ENHRY and SYGVKD. V was clipped by 6 bases and J by 0 bases; unmatched bases: 4. CDR3 size: 16 residues. The CDR3 protein is CAIRAGTSGDQETQYF. DNA for the CDR3: TGTGCCATCAGGGCCGGGACTAGCGGGGACCAAGAGACCCAGTACTTC.

This sequence joins TRBV3-1 (or the pseudogene TRBV3-2) and TRBJ1-2; 7 positions agree with TRBD1. Germline lookup yields CDR1 LGHDT and CDR2 YNNKEL (reference sequence). J lost 8 bases, V lost 3 bases, and 15 bases had no gene match. The CDR3 contains 16 residues. CDR3 nucleotide sequence: TGTGCCAGCAGCCAGCTCTTTCAAGGGGGCGCGGAGGGCTACACCTTC. This sequence encodes CASSQLFQGGAEGYTF.

The rearrangement joins TRBV27 to TRBJ1-2, with D possibly TRBD1 on 6 matching bases. CDR3 length equals 13 residues. Germline CDR1 is MNHEY and CDR2 is SMNVEV (reference sequence). V was shortened by 4 bases and J by 6 bases, with 12 bases between the two germline ends. This chain's CDR3 is CASSYSNRDGYTF. In DNA form, the CDR3 reads TGTGCCAGCAGTTATTCAAACAGGGATGGCTACACCTTC.

This clone has a single count. CDR3 region: CASSYGTQFQETQYF. In nucleotides, the CDR3 is TGTGCCAGCAGTTACGGTACGCAGTTCCAAGAGACCCAGTACTTC. This sequence joins TRBV6-5 and TRBJ2-5; D unresolved. This CDR3 comprises 15 residues. The germline V and J ends were trimmed by 2 bases and 1 base, with 11 bases remaining between them. Germline CDR1 and CDR2: MNHEY and SVGAGI.

This sequence joins TRBV7-9 and TRBJ2-7; D might be TRBD2 (5 bases). The CDR3 has 13 residues. V lost 6 bases and J 3 bases, leaving 12 bases between the germline ends. Germline lookup yields CDR1 SEHNR and CDR2 FQNEAQ (reference sequence). This chain's CDR3 is CASSPDGIYEQYF. In nucleotides, the CDR3 is TGTGCCAGCAGTCCTGACGGGATCTACGAGCAGTACTTC.

This chain joins TRBV28 and TRBJ2-1; maybe TRBD2 (5 bases). Trimming left V 3 bases short and J 3 bases short, with 12 bases between. Germline CDR1 MDHEN, CDR2 SYDVKM. The CDR3 consists of 15 residues. In DNA, the CDR3 is TGTGCCAGCAGTTTCACTCGAGGGTACTACAATGAGCAGTTCTTC. Its protein is CASSFTRGYYNEQFF.

This clone was counted once. The chain joins TRBV6-5 to TRBJ2-4; perhaps TRBD2 as D (5 bases). Germline CDR1 MNHEY, CDR2 SVGAGI. Trimming removed 6 bases from V and 0 bases from J, with 9 bases in between. This CDR3 spans 14 amino acids. The CDR3 DNA reads as TGTGCCAGCAGCCGGGGAGTAGCCAAAAACATTCAGTACTTC. Translated: CASSRGVAKNIQYF.

The chain links TRBV2 to TRBJ1-5; possibly TRBD1 for D (6 bases). The CDR3 length is 15 residues. With 4 bases removed from V and 5 bases from J, the gap between germline ends came to 15 bases. CDR1 is SNHLY and CDR2 is FYNNEI in the germline V gene. The CDR3 reads CASSGSTGSHQPQHF. CDR3 coding DNA: TGTGCCAGCAGTGGGTCAACAGGGTCCCATCAGCCCCAGCATTTT.

The chain joins TRBV18 to TRBJ2-7, with 7 bases aligning to TRBD2. Germline loops: CDR1 KGHSH, CDR2 LQKENI. The CDR3 has 15 amino acids. Trimming cost V 6 bases and J 5 bases; bases outside gene matches: 13. CDR3 sequence: CASSWGGGSGNEQYF. CDR3 DNA sequence: TGTGCCAGCTCCTGGGGAGGCGGGAGTGGCAACGAGCAGTACTTC.

The V gene is TRBV10-2, the J gene TRBJ1-5; TRBD1 is a possible D gene (6 bases). Germline V CDR1 and CDR2: WSHSY, SAAADI. This CDR3 comprises 15 residues. Trimming removed 6 bases from V and 1 base from J, with 13 bases in between. CDR3 loop: CASREQGLSNQPQHF. The CDR3 nucleotides are TGCGCCAGCAGGGAACAGGGTCTGAGCAATCAGCCCCAGCATTTT.

The rearrangement joins TRBV14 to TRBJ2-7; TRBD2 matches 11 bases. The CDR3 is 14 residues long. J lost 7 bases, V lost 4 bases, and 6 bases had no gene match. Germline V CDR1 and CDR2: SGHDN, FVKESK. In DNA form, the CDR3 reads TGTGCCAGCAGCCTCTCGGCTAGCGGGAGGGAGCAGTACTTC. Protein sequence: CASSLSASGREQYF.

V gene TRBV24-1 combines with J gene TRBJ2-4, with TRBD1 identical over 12 bases. V shed 2 bases, J shed 7 bases, and the junction held 2 bases outside the gene matches. The germline V gene has CDR1 KGHDR and CDR2 SFDVKD. The CDR3 covers 15 residues. The CDR3 bases are TGTGCCACCAGTGATTCGGGACAGGGGGCTAACATTCAGTACTTC. This codes for CATSDSGQGANIQYF.

The V and J genes are TRBV20-1 and TRBJ2-5; 11 bases are a match to TRBD1. Germline lookup yields CDR1 DFQATT and CDR2 SNEGSKA (reference sequence). The V gene end was trimmed by 3 bases and the J gene end by 5 bases; junction bases not matched to a gene: 5. The CDR3 covers 14 residues. DNA for the CDR3: TGCAGTGCTAGTGAGGGACAGGGGGTCGAGACCCAGTACTTC. This codes for CSASEGQGVETQYF.

V gene TRBV11-2 combines with J gene TRBJ1-1; no clear D gene. Germline CDR1 and CDR2: SGHAT and FQNNGV. V was cut by 1 base and J by 3 bases, with 6 bases left in between. CDR3 length equals 13 residues. CDR3 amino acids: CASSLAPYTEAFF. In nucleotides, the CDR3 is TGTGCCAGCAGCTTAGCCCCGTACACTGAAGCTTTCTTT.

The chain couples TRBV30 to TRBJ2-7; no reliable D call. The CDR3 is 12 amino acids. V was trimmed by 2 bases and J by 6 bases, leaving 11 bases between them. Germline loops: CDR1 GTSNPN, CDR2 SVGIG (reference sequence). CDR3 region: CAWSSADSEQYF. The CDR3 DNA reads as TGTGCCTGGAGTTCCGCAGACTCCGAGCAGTACTTC.

The chain is built from TRBV27 and TRBJ2-1; D is possibly TRBD2 (6 bases). Deletions cut 0 bases from V and 6 bases from J, with 24 bases between. CDR3 length: 19 amino acids. The germline V gene encodes CDR1 MNHEY and CDR2 SMNVEV (reference sequence). CDR3 protein: CASSLSIVGLPSIPNEQFF. In nucleotides, the CDR3 is TGTGCCAGCAGTTTATCGATCGTAGGACTACCGAGTATTCCCAATGAGCAGTTCTTC.